The 10 T cell receptor beta chains below were found in one sample sequenced in a study of blood T cell repertoires in COVID-19. The table came from immunoSEQ multiplex PCR; TCRdb's copy has only in-frame clones and leaves some out. The sample holds about 220,000 clones, about 81% seen once. Material for sequencing was peripheral blood. These receptors came from a woman of 80 years or more with COVID-19, enrolled during active disease.

The chain is built from TRBV9 and TRBJ2-5, with D possibly TRBD2 on 5 matching bases. Between the trimmed V and J ends, which lost 0 bases and 4 bases, there was a span of 13 bases. Germline V gene sequence: CDR1 SGDLS, CDR2 YYNGEE. This CDR3 contains 15 residues. CDR3 sequence reads: CASSVEAGARETQYF. CDR3 in DNA: TGTGCCAGCAGCGTAGAGGCGGGTGCTCGAGAGACCCAGTACTTC.

In its sample, this clone was seen once. The V call is TRBV19, the J call TRBJ1-5; 9 bases map to TRBD1. Germline V gives CDR1 LNHDA, CDR2 SQIVND (reference sequence). Trimming at V came to 6 bases and at J to 7 bases, leaving 10 bases not matched to a gene. The CDR3 is 15 amino acids. The CDR3 nucleotides are TGTGCCAGTAGAAGAAACAGGGGGCAGGGACAGCCCCAGCATTTT. This sequence encodes CASRRNRGQGQPQHF.

This rearrangement joins TRBV30 to TRBJ1-3; 7 bases line up with TRBD1. Germline lookup yields CDR1 GTSNPN and CDR2 SVGIG (reference sequence). CDR3 size: 14 residues. V lost 1 base and J lost 4; bases outside the gene matches: 4. CDR3 region: CAWSGQGVGNTIYF. CDR3 sequence (DNA): TGTGCCTGGAGTGGACAGGGAGTGGGAAACACCATATATTTT.

A single count supports this clone. V is TRBV28 and J is TRBJ1-1, with 10 bases that match TRBD1. CDR1 and CDR2 from the germline V gene are MDHEN and SYDVKM. There are 13 residues in the CDR3. V lost 8 bases to trimming and J lost 9 bases; unmatched junction nucleotides: 9. CDR3 amino acids: CASLIPGQGQAFF. CDR3 sequence (DNA): TGTGCCAGCCTCATACCGGGACAGGGGCAAGCTTTCTTT.

This clone has just a few counts. This chain joins TRBV24-1 and TRBJ1-2, with TRBD1 as a possible D gene (5 bases). CDR1 and CDR2 (germline): KGHDR, SFDVKD. The CDR3 is 12 residues long. Trimming pared 7 bases from V and 5 bases from J, leaving 10 bases between. The CDR3 region has the DNA TGTGCCACCAGCCTATCAGGGTATGGCTACACCTTC. Translation: CATSLSGYGYTF.

V is TRBV7-9 and J is TRBJ2-2; D call uncertain. There are 14 residues in the CDR3. The ends were cut back, 3 bases at V and 4 bases at J, with 9 bases in the middle. Germline V gene sequence: CDR1 SEHNR, CDR2 FQNEAQ (reference sequence). This CDR3 reads CASSFYASTGELFF. The DNA for the CDR3 is TGTGCCAGCAGCTTCTATGCGTCCACCGGGGAGCTGTTTTTT.

This chain links TRBV5-5 with TRBJ1-1, with 9 nucleotides matching TRBD1. V lost 3 bases to trimming and J lost 4 bases; unmatched junction nucleotides: 7. CDR3 size: 15 residues. Germline V gene sequence: CDR1 SGHKS, CDR2 YYEKEE (reference sequence). The CDR3 spells CASSSQQGAFTEAFF. CDR3 sequence (DNA): TGTGCCAGCAGCTCGCAACAGGGGGCGTTCACTGAAGCTTTCTTT.

The chain uses TRBV6-5 and TRBJ1-2; D unclear. V lost 8 bases to trimming and J lost 5 bases, with 12 bases between them. CDR3 size: 12 residues. CDR1 is MNHEY, CDR2 SVGAGI, per germline. In nucleotides, the CDR3 is TGTGCCAGCGGTCTATTGATGTATGGCTACACCTTC. Translation gives CASGLLMYGYTF.

The chain uses TRBV7-9 and TRBJ1-6, with TRBD1 matching over 7 bases. V lost 6 bases to trimming and J lost 8 bases; unmatched junction nucleotides: 4. CDR3 size: 13 residues. Looked up from germline, CDR1 is SEHNR and CDR2 is FQNEAQ (reference sequence). CDR3 DNA sequence: TGTGCCAGCAGATCCGACAGGGATTCACCCCTCCACTTT. Its protein product is CASRSDRDSPLHF.

The chain carries TRBV18 and TRBJ1-2; D possibly corresponds to TRBD1 (5 bases). Per the germline V gene, CDR1 is KGHSH and CDR2 is LQKENI. Trimming took 1 base from V and 8 from J, leaving 11 bases between them. The CDR3 loop spans 13 amino acids. The CDR3 DNA follows: TGTGCCAGCTCACCACGGAGGGGTTGGGGCTACACCTTC. Encoded protein: CASSPRRGWGYTF.